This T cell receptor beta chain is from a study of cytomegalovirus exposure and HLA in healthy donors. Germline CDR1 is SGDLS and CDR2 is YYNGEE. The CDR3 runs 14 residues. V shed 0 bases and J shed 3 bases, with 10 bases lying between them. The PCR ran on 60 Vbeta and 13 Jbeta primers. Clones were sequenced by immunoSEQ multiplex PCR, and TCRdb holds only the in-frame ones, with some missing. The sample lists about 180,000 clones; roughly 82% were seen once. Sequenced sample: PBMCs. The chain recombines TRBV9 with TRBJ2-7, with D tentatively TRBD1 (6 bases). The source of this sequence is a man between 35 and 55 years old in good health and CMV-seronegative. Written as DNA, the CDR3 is TGTGCCAGCAGCGTAGCAGCAGGGGACTACGAGCAGTACTTC. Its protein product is CASSVAAGDYEQYF.